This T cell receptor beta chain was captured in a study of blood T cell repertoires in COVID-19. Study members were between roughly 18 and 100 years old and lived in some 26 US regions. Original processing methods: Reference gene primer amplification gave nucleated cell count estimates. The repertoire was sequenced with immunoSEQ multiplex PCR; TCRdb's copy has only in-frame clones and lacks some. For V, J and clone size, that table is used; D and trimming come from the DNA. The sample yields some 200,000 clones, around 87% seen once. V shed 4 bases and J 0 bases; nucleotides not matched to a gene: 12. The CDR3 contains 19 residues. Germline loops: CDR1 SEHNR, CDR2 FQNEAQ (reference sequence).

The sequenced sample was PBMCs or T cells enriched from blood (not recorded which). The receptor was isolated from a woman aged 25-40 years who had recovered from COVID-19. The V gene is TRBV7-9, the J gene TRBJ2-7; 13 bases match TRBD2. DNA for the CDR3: TGTGCCAGCAGCTCCTTACTAGCGGGAGGGCGAACCAGCTCCTACGAGCAGTACTTC. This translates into CASSSLLAGGRTSSYEQYF.